Following are 23 T cell receptor beta chains from one sample sequenced in a study of T-cell memory formation after mild COVID-19. Each CDR3 protein is one row after TCRdb ran MiXCR on the 5' RACE reads. The table has some 330,000 distinct CDR3 sequences, approximately 21% seen once. Material: PBMCs or a T cell subset sorted from them (not recorded which). All receptors come from an adult woman who had mild COVID-19 (a few samples of this study predate the infection). Cell type and time point are not known.

In its sample, this clonotype was seen many times. The chain couples TRBV7-9 to TRBJ2-7; D uncertain. The length of the CDR3 is 13 residues. Germline V lookup: CDR1 SEHNR, CDR2 FQNEAQ (reference sequence). The V gene lost 4 bases and the J gene lost 3 bases, with 10 bases spanning the gap. CDR3 amino acids: CASSSDTIYEQYF. The CDR3 DNA sequence: TGTGCCAGCAGCTCAGATACCATCTACGAGCAGTACTTC. Full variable domain (rest looked up from reference TRBV7-9 and TRBJ2-7): DTGVSQNPRHKITKRGQNVTFRCDPISEHNRLYWYRQTLGQGPEFLTYFQNEAQLEKSRLLSDRFSAERPKGSFSTLEIQRTEQGDSAMYLCASSSDTIYEQYFGPGTRLTVT.

This clonotype was detected ten times or more. The genes are TRBV7-2 and TRBJ1-2; a weak D match, TRBD1 (6 bases). Deletions cut 3 bases from V and 6 bases from J, with 11 bases between. This CDR3 is built from 13 residues. CDR1 is SGHTA, CDR2 FQGNSA, per germline. CDR3 bases: TGTGCCAGCAGCTTGGGGGCCACGGATGGCTACACCTTC. Translation gives CASSLGATDGYTF.

This clonotype turned up a few times. The rearrangement links TRBV7-2 to TRBJ1-2; D unresolved. The CDR3 extends over 17 amino acids. Germline CDR1 and CDR2: SGHTA and FQGNSA. V was cut by 3 bases and J by 7 bases, with 24 bases left in between. The CDR3 is CASSFGLWTDPLGGYTF. The CDR3 nucleotides read TGTGCCAGCAGCTTCGGCCTGTGGACGGACCCATTGGGTGGCTACACCTTC.

In its sample, this clonotype was seen many times. The rearrangement joins TRBV2 to TRBJ2-3; D unresolved. The CDR3 has 13 amino acids. Germline CDR1 is SNHLY and CDR2 is FYNNEI. Deletions cut 4 bases from V and 1 base from J, with 6 bases between. The CDR3 region is CASSALGTDTQYF. CDR3 coding DNA: TGTGCCAGCAGTGCGCTGGGCACAGATACGCAGTATTTT.

This rearrangement joins TRBV4-1 to TRBJ2-1; perhaps TRBD2 as D (5 bases). The V end was cut by 1 base, the J end by 0 bases, with 10 bases between. The CDR3 loop spans 16 amino acids. The germline CDR1 and CDR2 sequences are MGHRA and YSYEKL. CDR3 residues: CASSQAPGISYNEQFF. The CDR3 nucleotides read TGCGCCAGCAGCCAAGCTCCGGGGATCTCCTACAATGAGCAGTTCTTC.

The chain carries TRBV2 and TRBJ1-6; TRBD1 matches 9 bases. This CDR3 has 13 residues. Germline V CDR1 and CDR2: SNHLY, FYNNEI. With 10 bases clipped from V and 9 bases from J, the junction kept 7 bases outside the gene matches. DNA of the CDR3: TGTGCCACCCGGACAGGGGAGGGTTCACCCCTCCACTTT. This sequence encodes CATRTGEGSPLHF.

This clonotype was counted between two and nine times. The V gene is TRBV7-9, the J gene TRBJ1-4, with 7 nucleotides matching TRBD1. Germline assignment: CDR1 SEHNR and CDR2 FQNEAQ (reference sequence). The V segment lost 5 bases and the J segment 6 bases; nucleotides outside the gene matches: 6. This CDR3 region has 14 residues. CDR3: CASSTFGTDEKLFF. The CDR3 DNA reads as TGTGCCAGCAGCACCTTCGGGACAGATGAAAAACTGTTTTTT.

This clonotype was picked up a small number of times. The CDR3 coding sequence is TGTGCCAGCAGCTTAGCAGGGGGACAGTACTATGGCTACACCTTC. It translates to CASSLAGGQYYGYTF. The gene calls are TRBV7-8 and TRBJ1-2; 7 bases are a match to TRBD1. CDR1 SGHVS and CDR2 FQNEAQ come from the germline V gene. V lost 0 bases and J lost 3; bases outside the gene matches: 4. This CDR3 region has 15 residues.

This clonotype was detected only a few times. The chain joins TRBV5-1 to TRBJ2-5; D possibly corresponds to TRBD1 (6 bases). Germline V CDR1 and CDR2: SGHRS, YFSETQ. The CDR3 consists of 14 residues. Trimming took off 4 bases at V and 2 bases at J, with 12 bases between the two ends. The CDR3, as DNA: TGCGCCAGCAGCAAGGGGACAAGTCAAGAGACCCAGTACTTC. This sequence encodes CASSKGTSQETQYF.

This clonotype has only a few counts. The V and J genes are TRBV7-6 and TRBJ2-7, with 9 bases identical to TRBD2. The V gene's germline CDR1 is SGHVS and CDR2 FNYEAQ. After removal of 1 base from V and 6 bases from J, the junction contained 7 bases not matched to a gene. The CDR3 consists of 15 residues. CDR3 in amino acids: CASSLGGSGSGEQYF. The CDR3 coding sequence is TGTGCCAGCAGCTTAGGGGGTAGCGGGAGTGGCGAGCAGTACTTC.

The CDR3 protein is CASSERRSDNEQFF. Here the CDR3 DNA reads TGTGCCAGCAGTGAAAGACGATCGGACAATGAGCAGTTCTTC. This rearrangement joins TRBV2 to TRBJ2-1; no clear D. V was clipped by 2 bases and J by 5 bases, with 10 bases between them. Germline V gives CDR1 SNHLY, CDR2 FYNNEI. The CDR3 has 14 amino acids. Filled out from reference TRBV2 and TRBJ2-1, the complete variable domain reads EPEVTQTPSHQVTQMGQEVILRCVPISNHLYFYWYRQILGQKVEFLVSFYNNEISEKSEIFDDQFSVERPDGSNFTLKIRSTKLEDSAMYFCASSERRSDNEQFFGPGTRLTVL.

This chain uses TRBV5-4 with TRBJ2-2, with 7 bases aligning to TRBD1. Trimming took 1 base from V and 3 from J; bases not matched to a gene: 3. This CDR3 region has 15 residues. Germline V CDR1 and CDR2: SGHNT, YYREEE (reference sequence). As DNA, the CDR3 is TGTGCCAGCAGCTTGAAGGGGGCGGACACCGGGGAGCTGTTTTTT. It specifies CASSLKGADTGELFF.

This clonotype was observed a few times. The J gene is TRBJ2-7, the V gene TRBV20-1; D is possibly TRBD1 (5 bases). This CDR3 is built from 13 residues. CDR1 and CDR2 (germline): DFQATT, SNEGSKA (reference sequence). V was clipped by 6 bases and J by 4 bases, with 16 bases between them. DNA of the CDR3: TGCAGTGCCAGGGAAGTAAGGCTGTACGAGCAGTACTTC. It yields the protein CSAREVRLYEQYF.

This clonotype turned up a few times. CDR3 in amino acids: CASSTRGGASSYNEQFF. DNA for the CDR3: TGTGCCAGCAGCACCCGGGGGGGGGCATCCTCCTACAATGAGCAGTTCTTC. This chain links TRBV12-3 or TRBV12-4 with TRBJ2-1; the match to TRBD2 covers 8 bases. The CDR3 consists of 17 residues. Germline trimming cut 6 bases from V and 0 bases from J; bases unmatched to any gene: 10.

There are a few counts of this clonotype. The V call is TRBV7-8, the J call TRBJ1-6, with unresolved D. The CDR3 sequence is 17 residues long. Germline CDR1 SGHVS, CDR2 FQNEAQ. The V end lost 1 base, the J end lost 0 bases, and 10 bases lay between the germline ends. As DNA, the CDR3 is TGTGCCAGCAGCTTAGGGTTATACAGCTCCTATAATTCACCCCTCCACTTT. It is translated as CASSLGLYSSYNSPLHF.

This clonotype was seen more than once but under ten times. The chain joins TRBV10-3 to TRBJ1-5; 11 bases align to TRBD1. The V and J ends lost 11 bases and 3 bases, in that order; junction bases with no gene match: 6. This CDR3 region has 14 residues. Per germline, CDR1 ENHRY and CDR2 SYGVKD. The CDR3 reads CAARDRGTNQPQHF. DNA of the CDR3: TGTGCCGCCCGGGACAGGGGGACCAATCAGCCCCAGCATTTT.

V usage is TRBV18 and J usage is TRBJ1-2; weak D call: TRBD1 (5 bases). Germline V lookup: CDR1 KGHSH, CDR2 LQKENI. Trimming left V 1 base short and J 3 bases short, with 15 bases between. The CDR3 extends over 16 amino acids. The DNA for the CDR3 is TGTGCCAGCTCACCACGCACAGGAGGAATCTACTATGGCTACACCTTC. Translation gives CASSPRTGGIYYGYTF.

This clonotype was counted a few times. The chain uses TRBV10-3 and TRBJ2-3; 12 bases match TRBD2. The J segment lost 3 bases and the V segment lost 0 bases, leaving 7 bases of the junction unmatched. Germline V CDR1 and CDR2: ENHRY, SYGVKD. The CDR3 is 18 amino acids. The CDR3 region is CAISESTSGRFGTDTQYF. DNA for the CDR3: TGTGCCATCAGTGAGTCGACTAGCGGGAGATTCGGTACAGATACGCAGTATTTT.

This clonotype was seen a few times. The V gene is TRBV15, the J gene TRBJ2-5, with 11 bases identical to TRBD1. CDR1 and CDR2 (germline): LNHNV, YYDKDF (reference sequence). V was pared by 8 bases and J by 3 bases, with 8 bases of the junction left unmatched. This CDR3 has 15 amino acids. The DNA for the CDR3 is TGTGCCACCGGTTCCTGGGACAGGGGGGAAGAGACCCAGTACTTC. It specifies CATGSWDRGEETQYF.

The V gene is TRBV7-2, the J gene TRBJ2-7; tentative D call: TRBD2 (5 bases). Between the trimmed V and J ends, which lost 0 bases and 5 bases, there was a span of 14 bases. This CDR3 region has 15 residues. CDR1 and CDR2 (germline): SGHTA, FQGNSA. CDR3 loop: CASSLAPGLSNEQYF. The CDR3 bases are TGTGCCAGCAGCTTAGCCCCCGGACTCTCGAACGAGCAGTACTTC.

The gene calls are TRBV5-4 and TRBJ2-1, with TRBD2 identical over 9 bases. V lost 0 bases and J lost 1; bases outside the gene matches: 5. The CDR3 contains 17 residues. CDR1 and CDR2 from the germline V gene are SGHNT and YYREEE (reference sequence). The CDR3, as DNA: TGTGCCAGCAGCTTGGTGGCTAGCGGGAAATCCTACAATGAGCAGTTCTTC. It encodes CASSLVASGKSYNEQFF.

This clonotype was observed a handful of times. The chain is built from TRBV7-3 and TRBJ2-1; 7 nucleotides line up with TRBD1. Germline values: CDR1 SGHTA, CDR2 FQGTGA. This CDR3 region has 16 residues. V shed 5 bases and J 2 bases; nucleotides not matched to a gene: 9. The CDR3 is CASSHITGTAYNEQFF. CDR3 DNA: TGTGCCAGCAGCCACATTACAGGGACAGCCTACAATGAGCAGTTCTTC.

A few counts support this clonotype. V and J are TRBV4-1 and TRBJ1-2, with D maybe TRBD1 (6 bases). The CDR3 spans 15 residues. Germline V CDR1 and CDR2: MGHRA, YSYEKL. Trimming took off 0 bases at V and 4 bases at J, with 12 bases between the two ends. CDR3 sequence: CASSQDWQGSYGYTF. Here the CDR3 DNA reads TGCGCCAGCAGCCAAGATTGGCAGGGGAGCTATGGCTACACCTTC.